The present entry profiles one T cell receptor (beta chain) with its context. What it recognizes is unknown. The CDR3 has 15 residues. Germline V gene data show CDR1 as MNHEY and CDR2 as SMNVEV (reference sequence). V lost 7 bases and J lost 3; bases outside the gene matches: 5. For every subset, genomic DNA was evenly distributed across several immunoSEQ plates. Ten immunoSEQ deep assay plates were used to sequence unsorted PBMC DNA. Sequencing was performed with immunoSEQ multiplex PCR; in TCRdb, only in-frame clones are kept and a portion is missing. The sample gives approximately 460,000 clones, 70% to 80% of which show up once; 12% is in the top ten. The sample is drawn from a study of shared clonotypes between healthy human individuals. Study context: Donor ages ranged 18 to 49 years: two women, three men. Overall study results and limits: Among donors, clonotype sharing was expected to be affected by sequencing depth.

The sequence was collected from a woman in her thirties or forties in good health. Some clones in this sample may be carry-over from other donors' samples. The chain employs TRBV27 and TRBJ2-1, with TRBD2 identical over 11 bases. The specimen sequenced was PBMCs. As DNA, the CDR3 is TGTGCCAGCACTCCCGGGACTAGCGGCTACAATGAGCAGTTCTTC. Translating it yields CASTPGTSGYNEQFF.